This TCR beta chain comes out of a study of T-cell memory formation after mild COVID-19. Study-wide background: TCR clusters showed largely donor specificity. Study outcomes and limitations: CD4/CD8 balance characterized clones contracting day 15 to 85, and CD4+ skew characterized later expanders. Researchers found some responding clones in pre-infection memory, a sign that cross-reactive memory joined.

The germline V gene encodes CDR1 SEHNR and CDR2 FQNEAQ (reference sequence). V gave up 5 bases and J gave up 7 bases, with 18 bases separating them. This CDR3 has 15 residues. Via MiXCR, TCRdb re-called the 5' RACE reads, giving one row per CDR3 protein. The profile shows hundreds of thousands of distinct CDR3 sequences, 20% to 25% of them singletons. In its sample, this clonotype was seen a few times. The antigen is undetermined. The specimen was PBMCs or a T cell subset sorted from them (not recorded which). The sequence came from a man younger than 30 who had mild COVID-19 (a few samples of this study predate the infection). Cell type and time point are not known. The V gene is TRBV7-9, the J gene TRBJ1-5; D might be TRBD1 (6 bases). This CDR3 reads CASSPGGAGVQPQHF. Written as DNA, the CDR3 is TGTGCCAGCAGCCCCGGGGGGGCAGGGGTCCAGCCCCAGCATTTT.